This TCR beta chain was sequenced for a study of radiotherapy plus CTLA-4 blockade in lung cancer. Overall study context: 18% of patients responded objectively, and about 30% achieved disease control.

The assay was immunoSEQ multiplex PCR, and TCRdb's table has in-frame clones only and misses some. The sample includes some 73,000 clones, about four fifths seen only once; the top ten take roughly 22%. The material was peripheral blood, obtained from a patient treated with radiotherapy plus ipilimumab. The TCR originated in a human donor with non-small cell lung cancer whose response to radiotherapy plus ipilimumab could not be evaluated. Some clones in this sample may be carry-over from other donors' samples.

The CDR3 DNA reads TGTGCCAGCAGGCCCGACCCGGCTAGCGGGGGGGCATACGAGCAGTACTTC. It specifies CASRPDPASGGAYEQYF. The J gene is TRBJ2-7, the V gene TRBV5-4; 12 nucleotides align to TRBD2. Losses at the gene ends were 5 bases for V and 4 bases for J; bases not matched to a gene: 13. Germline CDR1 is SGHNT and CDR2 is YYREEE (reference sequence). CDR3 length: 17 residues.